The T cell receptor beta chain under discussion was sequenced for a study of blood T cell repertoires in COVID-19. Study summary: The origin of the acute and convalescent COVID-19 samples was the United States, Italy and Spain.

Methods used by the authors: Reference gene primer amplification gave estimated nucleated cell counts. Sequencing was performed with immunoSEQ multiplex PCR; in TCRdb, only in-frame clones are kept and a portion is missing. Clone size and V and J calls were adopted from that table, with D and trimming inferred from the DNA. Altogether fewer than 90,000 clones are present, about two thirds being singletons, with the ten largest covering 14%. Germline assignment: CDR1 SNHLY and CDR2 FYNNEI. This CDR3 comprises 14 residues. V was shortened by 3 bases and J by 5 bases, with 13 bases between the two germline ends.

The rearrangement joins TRBV2 to TRBJ2-5; maybe TRBD2 (6 bases). This clonotype was sampled from a woman of 80 years or more with acute or convalescent COVID-19. The sequencing input was peripheral blood. The CDR3 loop reads CASSDGGLSETQYF. CDR3 DNA: TGTGCCAGCAGTGACGGGGGTTTGTCGGAGACCCAGTACTTC.